This TCR beta chain was identified during a study of CD8+CD57+ T cells in acquired aplastic anemia. Study details: Yields of DNA that came from sorted CD4+ and CD8+ cells averaged about 3 ug.

Ten or more counts support this clonotype. Its antigen is still unknown. Overall study results and limits: A set of around 30 CD8+ CDR3 sequences was shared between patients and controls, and these sequences appeared highly expressed in patients.

According to the study, genomic DNA was the template for TCR beta VDJ and CDR3 profiling. TCRdb reanalysed the reads using MiXCR and keeps one entry per CDR3 protein. The sample holds about 120,000 distinct CDR3 sequences, under 60% seen once. Previously, flow cytometry had revealed CD8+CD57+ cell expansion in the patients chosen for sequencing. Severe acquired aplastic anemia was the diagnosis recorded for all patients. Losses at the gene ends were 0 bases for V and 2 bases for J; bases not matched to a gene: 9. This CDR3 has 18 residues. CDR1 is LNHNV, CDR2 YYDKDF, per germline (reference sequence).

Sample: sorted CD4+, CD8+, or CD8+CD57+ T cells (not recorded which) from PBMCs. This sequence originates from a human donor with aplastic anemia. The chain links TRBV15 to TRBJ2-1; 8 bases match TRBD1. CDR3 bases: TGTGCCACCAGCAGAGACGGACAGGGCATTAACGCCTACAATGAGCAGTTCTTC. Translated, it gives CATSRDGQGINAYNEQFF.